This T cell receptor (beta chain) stems from a study of T-cell memory formation after mild COVID-19. TCRdb used MiXCR to reprocess the 5' RACE reads, holding one entry per CDR3 protein. Of approximately 110,000 distinct CDR3 sequences listed, about a fifth were seen once; the top ten hold about 38%. Trimming took off 0 bases at V and 6 bases at J, with 12 bases between the two ends. CDR3 size: 14 residues. Germline V gene sequence: CDR1 LNHNV, CDR2 YYDKDF (reference sequence). This sequence originates from a young man who had mild COVID-19 (a few samples of this study predate the infection). Cell type and time point are not known. The source material was PBMCs or a T cell subset sorted from them (not recorded which). The chain recombines TRBV15 with TRBJ2-7; unclear D gene. The DNA of the CDR3 is TGTGCCACCAGCAGAGATTGGGATGGGCTCGAGCAGTACTTC. Its protein is CATSRDWDGLEQYF.